The sequence of this TCR beta chain was determined in a study of blood T cell repertoires in COVID-19. Whole-study context: Acute and convalescent COVID-19 samples came from the United States, Italy and Spain. T cells, B-cell-depleted T cells, or PBMCs provided the cDNA or gDNA that served as material.

This CDR3 contains 14 residues. Germline assignment: CDR1 MDHEN and CDR2 SYDVKM. V lost 2 bases and J lost 8; bases outside the gene matches: 6. Original data processing: Amplification with reference gene primers provided the estimates of nucleated cell counts. Only in-frame clones appear in the TCRdb table, and some are missing; sequencing was by immunoSEQ multiplex PCR. V and J calls and clone size are as listed in that table; D and trimming were resolved from the DNA. The sample consists of about 200,000 clones, around 80% of them appearing once. The specimen sequenced was peripheral blood. The source is a human donor in a cohort sampled during active COVID-19. The V and J genes are TRBV28 and TRBJ1-2, with TRBD1 matching 9 bases. CDR3 DNA: TGTGCCAGCAGTTTAAGGGGACAGGGAAGGGGCTACACCTTC. It codes for CASSLRGQGRGYTF.